The 19 T cell receptor beta chains below come from one sample, sequenced in a study of PD-1 blockade in mismatch repair-deficient tumors. The table came from immunoSEQ multiplex PCR; TCRdb's copy has only in-frame clones and leaves some out. The profile shows some 120,000 clones, about 88% of them singletons. The specimen was peripheral blood, collected 44 weeks after starting pembrolizumab. These receptors came from an adult with mismatch repair-deficient cancer.

This clone has more than one count but fewer than ten. The J gene is TRBJ1-2, the V gene TRBV29-1; no reliable D call. Germline CDR1 reads SQVTM; CDR2 reads ANQGSEA. The V gene lost 4 bases and the J gene lost 7 bases, with 13 bases spanning the gap. The CDR3 runs to 12 residues. This CDR3 is CSVVEGSFGYTF. The CDR3 coding sequence is TGCAGCGTTGTTGAAGGGAGTTTTGGCTACACCTTC. Full variable domain (remainder filled in from reference TRBV29-1 and TRBJ1-2): SAVISQKPSRDICQRGTSLTIQCQVDSQVTMMFWYRQQPGQSLTLIATANQGSEATYESGFVIDKFPISRPNLTFSTLTVSNMSPEDSSIYLCSVVEGSFGYTFGSGTRLTVV.

V and J are TRBV9 and TRBJ2-7, with D unresolved. The CDR3 is made up of 15 amino acids. The germline V gene has CDR1 SGDLS and CDR2 YYNGEE. V was trimmed by 3 bases and J by 1 base, leaving 14 bases between them. Written as DNA, the CDR3 is TGTGCCAGCAGCGCTGGTGCCAGGCGATCCTACGAGCAGTACTTC. This encodes CASSAGARRSYEQYF.

The chain employs TRBV30 and TRBJ2-5; D possibly corresponds to TRBD2 (6 bases). This CDR3 has 14 amino acids. V was pared by 3 bases and J by 4 bases, with 15 bases between. The germline V gene has CDR1 GTSNPN and CDR2 SVGIG (reference sequence). The CDR3 sequence: CAWSQDWGGETQYF. In nucleotides, the CDR3 is TGTGCCTGGAGCCAAGACTGGGGAGGAGAGACCCAGTACTTC.

J is TRBJ2-7 and V is TRBV6-1, with D unresolved. Trimming took off 8 bases at V and 0 bases at J, with 17 bases between the two ends. Germline CDR1 is MNHNS and CDR2 is SASEGT. The CDR3 contains 15 residues. The CDR3 sequence: CASSILRLSSYEQYF. The CDR3 bases are TGTGCCAGCTCAATCTTAAGGTTGAGCTCCTACGAGCAGTACTTC.

The DNA for the CDR3 is TGTGCCAGCAGCTCTAGGACTAGCGCAGATACGCAGTATTTT. Its translation is CASSSRTSADTQYF. The gene calls are TRBV7-2 and TRBJ2-3, with 9 bases identical to TRBD2. Germline V gene sequence: CDR1 SGHTA, CDR2 FQGNSA. CDR3 length: 14 amino acids. The trim removed 4 bases at V and 4 bases at J, leaving 3 bases unmatched.

This chain links TRBV21-1 with TRBJ2-5; TRBD1 is the table's D call, not checked against the DNA. TRBV21-1 is given as a pseudogene. CDR3 length: 15 amino acids. The CDR3 coding sequence is TGTGCCAGCAGCAAAGACCGGCAGGGGAGAGAGACCCAGTACTTC. Translated: CASSKDRQGRETQYF.

This CDR3 is CASSFGGSAHEQYF. As DNA, the CDR3 is TGTGCCAGCAGTTTTGGTGGGAGCGCCCACGAGCAGTACTTC. The chain uses TRBV6-5 and TRBJ2-7; tentatively, D is TRBD2 (5 bases). The CDR3 is 14 amino acids. The germline CDR1 and CDR2 sequences are MNHEY and SVGAGI. V was cut by 4 bases and J by 5 bases, with 15 bases left in between.

Note on this clone: One junction end does not reproduce the germline sequence, and a read error may be involved. The chain uses TRBV5-6 and TRBJ2-3; tentatively, D is TRBD1 (5 bases). The CDR3 has 11 residues. In germline, CDR1 is SGHDT, CDR2 YYEEEE. CDR3 in amino acids: CASSKQVKKEF. The CDR3 bases are TGTGCCAGCAGTAAACAGGTGAAAAAGGAGTTT.

The V call is TRBV4-1, the J call TRBJ1-1; a weak D match, TRBD1 (5 bases). V was clipped by 3 bases and J by 4 bases, with 15 bases between them. Germline V lookup: CDR1 MGHRA, CDR2 YSYEKL. This CDR3 has 15 residues. Written as DNA, the CDR3 is TGCGCCAGCAGCCACCCCTTCGGGGGGAGCACTGAAGCTTTCTTT. Translated: CASSHPFGGSTEAFF.

This clone was seen a few times. V usage is TRBV27 and J usage is TRBJ2-2; D is unclear. The ends were cut back, 4 bases at V and 6 bases at J, with 9 bases in the middle. The CDR3 is 13 amino acids. Germline loops: CDR1 MNHEY, CDR2 SMNVEV (reference sequence). CDR3 protein: CASSSTMAGELFF. The CDR3 DNA is TGTGCCAGCAGTTCAACGATGGCCGGGGAGCTGTTTTTT.

The chain recombines TRBV7-2 with TRBJ2-7; 8 bases agree with TRBD1. The CDR3 extends over 14 amino acids. V was pared by 5 bases and J by 5 bases, with 8 bases of the junction left unmatched. Per germline, CDR1 SGHTA and CDR2 FQGNSA. CDR3 amino acids: CASSSGQGFNEQYF. CDR3 in DNA: TGTGCCAGCAGCAGCGGACAGGGCTTCAACGAGCAGTACTTC.

This clone showed up just a few times. The chain carries TRBV28 and TRBJ2-3; D perhaps matches TRBD2 (6 bases). Germline values: CDR1 MDHEN, CDR2 SYDVKM. Trimming took 4 bases from V and 0 from J, leaving 17 bases between them. This CDR3 is 17 amino acids long. Here the CDR3 reads CASSSAPGGVSTDTQYF. CDR3 nucleotides: TGTGCCAGCAGTTCAGCCCCCGGGGGAGTAAGCACAGATACGCAGTATTTT.

The gene calls are TRBV13 and TRBJ2-7; TRBD1 is a possible D gene (5 bases). This CDR3 has 13 amino acids. Germline V gives CDR1 PRHDT, CDR2 FYEKMQ (reference sequence). V was clipped by 5 bases and J by 3 bases, with 11 bases between them. CDR3 nucleotides: TGTGCCAGCAGCCCCGGACAAGGCTACGAGCAGTACTTC. This translates into CASSPGQGYEQYF.

The chain combines TRBV7-2 with TRBJ2-2; no definite D call. The CDR3 consists of 15 residues. Germline V gives CDR1 SGHTA, CDR2 FQGNSA. The V gene lost 3 bases and the J gene lost 4 bases, with 12 bases spanning the gap. CDR3 residues: CASSFLKLGTGELFF. The DNA of the CDR3 is TGTGCCAGCAGCTTTCTGAAGTTGGGCACCGGGGAGCTGTTTTTT.

Only one count was recorded for this clone. The chain couples TRBV9 to TRBJ2-7; 9 bases align to TRBD2. Germline V gene lookup returns CDR1 SGDLS and CDR2 YYNGEE. Trimming cost V 0 bases and J 1 base; bases outside gene matches: 2. The CDR3 has 15 amino acids. The CDR3 DNA reads TGTGCCAGCAGCGTAGATGCGGGAGGGTCCTACGAGCAGTACTTC. This encodes CASSVDAGGSYEQYF.

This sequence joins TRBV27 and TRBJ2-3; D is uncertain. Trimming removed 6 bases from V and 1 base from J, with 11 bases in between. The CDR3 runs to 14 residues. Germline CDR1 MNHEY, CDR2 SMNVEV (reference sequence). The CDR3 is CASSQLWGTDTQYF. The DNA of the CDR3 is TGTGCCAGCAGCCAGCTTTGGGGCACAGATACGCAGTATTTT.

The chain recombines TRBV9 with TRBJ2-3; D is unresolved. Per the germline V gene, CDR1 is SGDLS and CDR2 is YYNGEE. V lost 0 bases to trimming and J lost 0 bases, with 8 bases between them. This CDR3 has 15 amino acids. This CDR3 is CASSVGHASTDTQYF. The CDR3 DNA reads as TGTGCCAGCAGCGTAGGACACGCTAGCACAGATACGCAGTATTTT.

This chain uses TRBV9 with TRBJ2-3, with 11 bases that match TRBD2. This CDR3 is built from 17 residues. The V and J ends lost 2 bases and 2 bases, in that order; junction bases with no gene match: 7. Germline V gene data show CDR1 as SGDLS and CDR2 as YYNGEE. CDR3 sequence reads: CASSVPLAGGPTDTQYF. The DNA of the CDR3 is TGTGCCAGCAGCGTGCCCTTAGCGGGAGGGCCCACAGATACGCAGTATTTT.

The chain has TRBV5-6 and TRBJ2-7, with a tentative D call TRBD2 (5 bases). CDR1 and CDR2 (germline): SGHDT, YYEEEE. The CDR3 loop spans 12 amino acids. V was cut by 1 base and J by 3 bases, with 5 bases left in between. The CDR3 loop is CASSLTSYEQYF. The DNA of the CDR3 is TGTGCCAGCAGCTTGACTAGCTACGAGCAGTACTTC.